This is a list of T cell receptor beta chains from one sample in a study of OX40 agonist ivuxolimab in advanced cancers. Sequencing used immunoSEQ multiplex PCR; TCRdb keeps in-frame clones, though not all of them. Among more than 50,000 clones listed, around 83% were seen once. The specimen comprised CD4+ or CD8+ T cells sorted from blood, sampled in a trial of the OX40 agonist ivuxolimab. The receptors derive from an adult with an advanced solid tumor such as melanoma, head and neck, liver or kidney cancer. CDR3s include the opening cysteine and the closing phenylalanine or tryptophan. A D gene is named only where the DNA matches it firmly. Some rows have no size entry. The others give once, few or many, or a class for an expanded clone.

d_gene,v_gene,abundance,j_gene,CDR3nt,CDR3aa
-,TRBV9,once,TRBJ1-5,TGTGCCAGCAGCGAAACTACAGGGCGCAATCAGCCCCAGCATTTT,CASSETTGRNQPQHF
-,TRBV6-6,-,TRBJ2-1,TGTGCCAGCAGTTACTCGCCAGGAATAGACTACAATGAGCAGTTCTTC,CASSYSPGIDYNEQFF
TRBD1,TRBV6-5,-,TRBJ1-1,TGTGCCAGCAGCCCGACGGACAGGGACACTGAAGCTTTCTTT,CASSPTDRDTEAFF
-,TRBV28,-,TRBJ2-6,TGTGCCAGCGTCAATCAGGGAGCTGGGGCCAACGTCCTGACTTTC,CASVNQGAGANVLTF
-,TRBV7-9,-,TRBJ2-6,TGTGCCAGCAGATCGACACCCCGCTCTGGGGCCAACGTCCTGACTTTC,CASRSTPRSGANVLTF
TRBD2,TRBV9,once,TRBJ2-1,TGTGCCAGCAGCGTCGGGACTAGCGGGAGAAGGAGGGGTAATGAGCAGTTCTTC,CASSVGTSGRRRGNEQFF
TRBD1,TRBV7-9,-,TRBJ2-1,TGTGCCAGCAGCTTCACAGGGGACGATGAGCAGTTCTTC,CASSFTGDDEQFF
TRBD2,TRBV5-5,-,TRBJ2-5,TGTGCCAGCAGCTTGAGTGTGACTAGCGGGTGGGGAGGGGAGACCCAGTACTTC,CASSLSVTSGWGGETQYF
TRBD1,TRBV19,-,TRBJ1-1,TGTGCCAGTAATCACAGGGGGTTAGCCACTGAAGCTTTCTTT,CASNHRGLATEAFF
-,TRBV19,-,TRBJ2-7,TGTGCCAGTAGTATCGGTTGGGATACCTACGAGCAGTACTTC,CASSIGWDTYEQYF
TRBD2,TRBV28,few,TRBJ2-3,TGTGCCAGCAGTTTAGATCTCGTTGGCAGCGGGAACCCCACAGATACGCAGTATTTT,CASSLDLVGSGNPTDTQYF
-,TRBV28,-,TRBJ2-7,TGTGCCAGCAGTTTTGTCCACGTTCCCTACGAGCAGTACTTC,CASSFVHVPYEQYF
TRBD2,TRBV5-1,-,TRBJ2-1,TGCGCCAGCAGCCCCCCAGCGGGAGAAGCTGGTGAGCAGTTCTTC,CASSPPAGEAGEQFF
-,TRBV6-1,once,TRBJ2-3,TGTGCCAGCATTTCCCAGTCTAGCACAGATACGCAGTATTTT,CASISQSSTDTQYF
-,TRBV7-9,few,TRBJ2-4,TGTGCCAGCAGCTTAGGTATACCGGGACGAGCCAAAAACATTCAGTACTTC,CASSLGIPGRAKNIQYF
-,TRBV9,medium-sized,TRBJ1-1,TGTGCCAGCAGCGTAGAAGCCACCCTGGGTGGGGGGAACACTGAAGCTTTCTTT,CASSVEATLGGGNTEAFF
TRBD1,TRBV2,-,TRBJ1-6,TGTGCCAGCACCTCGACAGGGAATTCACCCCTCCACTTT,CASTSTGNSPLHF
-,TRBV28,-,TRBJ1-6,TGTGCCAGCAGTCCCGGACAGTTGACAGATTCACCCCTCCACTTT,CASSPGQLTDSPLHF
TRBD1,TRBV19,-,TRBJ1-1,TGTGCCAGTAGTACTTCACGGACAGGGCTGAACACTGAAGCTTTCTTT,CASSTSRTGLNTEAFF
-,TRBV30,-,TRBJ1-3,TGTGCCTGGAGCGTAGGCCCCGGAAACACCATATATTTT,CAWSVGPGNTIYF
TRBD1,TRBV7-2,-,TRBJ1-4,TGTGCCAGCAGCCGACAGGGCCAATTAGAAAAACTGTTTTTT,CASSRQGQLEKLFF
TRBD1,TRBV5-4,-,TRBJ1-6,TGTGCCAGCAGCTTGCACTGGGACAGGGTGAATTCACCCCTCCACTTT,CASSLHWDRVNSPLHF
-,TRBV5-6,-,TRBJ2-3,TGTGCCAGCAGCTTTGCCGGGATTTGGACAGATACGCAGTATTTT,CASSFAGIWTDTQYF
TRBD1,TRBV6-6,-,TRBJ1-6,TGTGCCAGCAAGTTAGCCGGACAGGGCATTTCACCCCTCCACTTT,CASKLAGQGISPLHF
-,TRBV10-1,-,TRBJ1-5,TGCGCCCGCCGGAACGACCCTGCCAGGGGTAGCAATCAGCCCCAGCATTTT,CARRNDPARGSNQPQHF
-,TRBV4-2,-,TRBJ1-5,TGTGCCAGCAGTCCCAAGGGGGACAGCAATCAGCCCCAGCATTTT,CASSPKGDSNQPQHF
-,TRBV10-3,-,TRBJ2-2,TGTGCCATCAGTGATAGAGCCAACACCGGGGAGCTGTTTTTT,CAISDRANTGELFF
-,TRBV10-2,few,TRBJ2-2,TGCGCCAGCAGGCAAACCTCTCAGGAGACCGGGGAGCTGTTTTTT,CASRQTSQETGELFF
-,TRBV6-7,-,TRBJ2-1,TGTGCCAGCAGTTACTCGAACTCCTACAATGAGCAGTTCTTC,CASSYSNSYNEQFF
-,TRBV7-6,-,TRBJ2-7,TGTGCCAGCAGCTTAGCGCGGGGGCCGACCTACGAGCAGTACTTC,CASSLARGPTYEQYF
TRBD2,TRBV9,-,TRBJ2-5,TGTGCCAGCAGCGCCACAGGACTAGCTCAAGAGACCCAGTACTTC,CASSATGLAQETQYF
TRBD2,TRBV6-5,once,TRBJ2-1,TGTGCCAGCAGTTACTCGGGACTAGCGGGAGATGGTGGGGAGTTCTTC,CASSYSGLAGDGGEFF
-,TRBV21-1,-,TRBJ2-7,TGTGCCAGCAGCAACACCTACGAGCAGTACTTC,CASSNTYEQYF
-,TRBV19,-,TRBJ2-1,TGTGCCAGTAATCCCCGGGGGATCTACAATGAGCAGTTCTTC,CASNPRGIYNEQFF
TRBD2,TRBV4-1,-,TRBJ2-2,TGCGCCAGCAGCCCCATAGGACTAGCGGGGGGAGCCGGGGAGCTGTTTTTT,CASSPIGLAGGAGELFF
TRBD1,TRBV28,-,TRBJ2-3,TGTGCCAGCAGTTTAATACAGGGGAGCACAGATACGCAGTATTTT,CASSLIQGSTDTQYF
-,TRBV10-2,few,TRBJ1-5,TGCGCCAGCAGTCGGAGGGACCAGCCCCAGCATTTT,CASSRRDQPQHF
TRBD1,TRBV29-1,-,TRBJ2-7,TGCAGCGGGGGACAGGGTTTCGAGCAGTACTTC,CSGGQGFEQYF
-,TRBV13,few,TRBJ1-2,TGTGCCAGCAGCTTAATCGCAGTCAGCCTGCAGGGGACGGGAAAGGATGGCTACACCTTC,CASSLIAVSLQGTGKDGYTF
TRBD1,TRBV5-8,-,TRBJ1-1,TGTGCCAGCAGCTTGGGGACAGGGAACACTGAAGCTTTCTTT,CASSLGTGNTEAFF
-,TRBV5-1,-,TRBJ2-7,TGCGCCAGCAGCTCTACCCAGGGGTCCCACTACGAGCAGTACTTC,CASSSTQGSHYEQYF
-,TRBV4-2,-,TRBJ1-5,TGTGCCAGCAGCCAAGATGTTCGGGGAAGAAGCAATCAGCCCCAGCATTTT,CASSQDVRGRSNQPQHF
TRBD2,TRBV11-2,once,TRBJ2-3,TGTGCCAGCAGCTTAGGGGCGGGAGGCACAGATACGCAGTATTTT,CASSLGAGGTDTQYF
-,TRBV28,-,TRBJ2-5,TGTGCCAGCAGTCCGTGGGGGGGCGAGGAGACCCAGTACTTC,CASSPWGGEETQYF